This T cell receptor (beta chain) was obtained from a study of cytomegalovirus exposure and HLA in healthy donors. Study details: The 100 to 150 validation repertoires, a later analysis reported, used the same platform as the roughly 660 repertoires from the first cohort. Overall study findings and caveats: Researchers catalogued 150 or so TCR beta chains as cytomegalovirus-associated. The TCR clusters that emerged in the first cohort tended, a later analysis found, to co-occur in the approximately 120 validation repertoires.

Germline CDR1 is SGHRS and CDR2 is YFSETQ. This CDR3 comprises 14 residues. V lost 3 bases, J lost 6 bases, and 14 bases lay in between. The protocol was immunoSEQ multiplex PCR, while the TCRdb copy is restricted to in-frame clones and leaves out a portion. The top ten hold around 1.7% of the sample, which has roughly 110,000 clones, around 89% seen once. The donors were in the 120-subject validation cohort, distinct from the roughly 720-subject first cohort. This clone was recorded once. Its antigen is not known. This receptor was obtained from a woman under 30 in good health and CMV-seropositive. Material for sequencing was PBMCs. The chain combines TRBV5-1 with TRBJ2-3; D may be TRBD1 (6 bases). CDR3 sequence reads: CASSWDIKRDTQYF. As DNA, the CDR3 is TGCGCCAGCAGCTGGGACATTAAAAGGGATACGCAGTATTTT.